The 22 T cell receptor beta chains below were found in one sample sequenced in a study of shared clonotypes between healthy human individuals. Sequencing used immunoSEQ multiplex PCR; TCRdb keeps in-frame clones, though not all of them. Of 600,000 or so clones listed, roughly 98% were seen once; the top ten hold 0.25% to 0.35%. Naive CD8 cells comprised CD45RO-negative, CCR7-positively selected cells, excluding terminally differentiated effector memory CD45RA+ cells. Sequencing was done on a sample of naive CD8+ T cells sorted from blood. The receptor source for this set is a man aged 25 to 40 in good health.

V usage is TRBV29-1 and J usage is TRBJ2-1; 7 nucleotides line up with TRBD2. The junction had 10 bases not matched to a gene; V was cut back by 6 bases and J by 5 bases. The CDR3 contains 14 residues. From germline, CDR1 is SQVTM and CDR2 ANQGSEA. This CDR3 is CSVLKRGSNNEQFF. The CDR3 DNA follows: TGCAGCGTCCTCAAGCGCGGGAGTAACAATGAGCAGTTCTTC.

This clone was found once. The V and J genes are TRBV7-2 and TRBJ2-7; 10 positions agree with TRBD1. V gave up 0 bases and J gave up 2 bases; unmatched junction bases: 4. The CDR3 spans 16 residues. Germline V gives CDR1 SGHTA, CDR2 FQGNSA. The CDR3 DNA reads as TGTGCCAGCAGCTTAGCGCAGGGGACAGGGGCCTACGAGCAGTACTTC. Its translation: CASSLAQGTGAYEQYF.

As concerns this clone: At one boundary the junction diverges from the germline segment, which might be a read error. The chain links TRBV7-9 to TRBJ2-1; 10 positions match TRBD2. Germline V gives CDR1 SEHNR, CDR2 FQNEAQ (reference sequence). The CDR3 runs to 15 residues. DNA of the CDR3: TGTGCCAGCAGCCTAGCGGGAGTCGGCTACAATGAGCAGTTCTTC. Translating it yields CASSLAGVGYNEQFF.

The CDR3 nucleotides are TGTGCCAGCAGTTTGCCAGGGGGGGCCTACGAGCAGTACTTC. Its translation: CASSLPGGAYEQYF. The V and J genes are TRBV27 and TRBJ2-7, with D possibly being TRBD1 or TRBD2 (7 bases each). The CDR3 runs 14 residues. Germline assignment: CDR1 MNHEY and CDR2 SMNVEV (reference sequence). Trimming left V 3 bases short and J 2 bases short, with 11 bases between.

CDR3 DNA sequence: TGTGCCAGCAGACGAGACAGGATAGGGGACTACGAGCAGTACTTC. It is translated as CASRRDRIGDYEQYF. The rearrangement joins TRBV28 to TRBJ2-7; a possible D gene is TRBD1 (6 bases). Germline V lookup: CDR1 MDHEN, CDR2 SYDVKM. This CDR3 has 15 residues. Trimming left V 6 bases short and J 3 bases short, with 18 bases between.

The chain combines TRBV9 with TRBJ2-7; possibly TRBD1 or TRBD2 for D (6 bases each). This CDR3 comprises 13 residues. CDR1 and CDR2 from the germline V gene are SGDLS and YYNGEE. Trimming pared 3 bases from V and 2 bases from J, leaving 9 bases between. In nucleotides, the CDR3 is TGTGCCAGCAGCGAGGGGGGCACCTACGAGCAGTACTTC. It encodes CASSEGGTYEQYF.

The CDR3 DNA reads TGTGCCAGCTCACCCAGGACTTCCTACGAGCAGTACTTC. As protein: CASSPRTSYEQYF. This chain uses TRBV18 with TRBJ2-7, with a possible D match to TRBD2 (5 bases). Trimming stripped 3 bases from V and 1 base from J, with 7 bases between. The CDR3 spans 13 residues. Per germline, CDR1 KGHSH and CDR2 LQKENI. Using reference TRBV18 and TRBJ2-7 for the parts outside the CDR3, the full variable domain is NAGVMQNPRHLVRRRGQEARLRCSPMKGHSHVYWYRQLPEEGLKFMVYLQKENIIDESGMPKERFSAEFPKEGPSILRIQQVVRGDSAAYFCASSPRTSYEQYFGPGTRLTVT.

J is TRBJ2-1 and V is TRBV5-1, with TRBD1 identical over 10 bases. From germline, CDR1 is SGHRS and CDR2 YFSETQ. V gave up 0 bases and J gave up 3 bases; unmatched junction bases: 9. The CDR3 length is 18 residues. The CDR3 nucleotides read TGCGCCAGCAGCTTGGTGGGGACAGGGGCCTTCTACTACAATGAGCAGTTCTTC. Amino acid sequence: CASSLVGTGAFYYNEQFF.

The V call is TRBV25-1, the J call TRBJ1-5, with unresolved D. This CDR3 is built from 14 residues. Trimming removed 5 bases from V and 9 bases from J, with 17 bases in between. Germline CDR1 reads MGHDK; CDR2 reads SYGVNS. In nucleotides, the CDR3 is TGTGCCAGCAGTTGGATGCCCGGGAGTCGGCCCCAGCATTTT. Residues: CASSWMPGSRPQHF.

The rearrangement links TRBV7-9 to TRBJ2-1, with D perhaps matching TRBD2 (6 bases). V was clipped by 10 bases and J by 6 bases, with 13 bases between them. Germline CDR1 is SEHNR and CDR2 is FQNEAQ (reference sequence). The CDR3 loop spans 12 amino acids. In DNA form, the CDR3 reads TGTGCCACGGAGGGCCTCGGCAATGAGCAGTTCTTC. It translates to CATEGLGNEQFF.

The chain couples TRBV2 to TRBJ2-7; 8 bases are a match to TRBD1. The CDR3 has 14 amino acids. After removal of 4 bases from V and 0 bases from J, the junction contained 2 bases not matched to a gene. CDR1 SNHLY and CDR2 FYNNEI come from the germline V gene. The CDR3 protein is CASSGGTGSYEQYF. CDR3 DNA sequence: TGTGCCAGCAGTGGGGGGACAGGCTCCTACGAGCAGTACTTC.

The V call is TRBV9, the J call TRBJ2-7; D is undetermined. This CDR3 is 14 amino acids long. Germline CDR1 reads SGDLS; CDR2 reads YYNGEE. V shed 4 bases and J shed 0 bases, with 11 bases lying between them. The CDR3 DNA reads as TGTGCCAGCAGCTCCGACCCTAGCTCCTACGAGCAGTACTTC. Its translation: CASSSDPSSYEQYF.

CDR3: CAISRGGARDIQETQYF. CDR3 DNA sequence: TGTGCCATCAGTAGAGGGGGGGCGCGGGACATCCAAGAGACCCAGTACTTC. The genes are TRBV10-3 and TRBJ2-5, with D possibly matching TRBD2 (7 bases). V lost 5 bases, J lost 1 base, and 20 bases lay in between. The V gene's germline CDR1 is ENHRY and CDR2 SYGVKD. The CDR3 covers 17 residues.

The chain's CDR3 is CASSPRDGEYEQYF. As DNA, the CDR3 is TGTGCCAGCAGCCCAAGGGACGGGGAATACGAGCAGTACTTC. The chain has TRBV7-9 and TRBJ2-7; D tentatively fits TRBD1 or TRBD2 (5 bases each). The V gene's germline CDR1 is SEHNR and CDR2 FQNEAQ (reference sequence). The CDR3 runs to 14 residues. Trimming shortened V by 5 bases and J by 4 bases, and 15 bases separated the two germline ends. Full variable domain (outside the CDR3, taken from reference TRBV7-9 and TRBJ2-7): DTGVSQNPRHKITKRGQNVTFRCDPISEHNRLYWYRQTLGQGPEFLTYFQNEAQLEKSRLLSDRFSAERPKGSFSTLEIQRTEQGDSAMYLCASSPRDGEYEQYFGPGTRLTVT.

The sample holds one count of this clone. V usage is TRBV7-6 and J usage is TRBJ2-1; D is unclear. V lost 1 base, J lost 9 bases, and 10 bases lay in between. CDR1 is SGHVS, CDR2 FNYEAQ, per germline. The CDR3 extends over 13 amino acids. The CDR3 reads CASSLVGDGEQFF. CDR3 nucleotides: TGTGCCAGCAGCTTAGTTGGAGACGGTGAGCAGTTCTTC.

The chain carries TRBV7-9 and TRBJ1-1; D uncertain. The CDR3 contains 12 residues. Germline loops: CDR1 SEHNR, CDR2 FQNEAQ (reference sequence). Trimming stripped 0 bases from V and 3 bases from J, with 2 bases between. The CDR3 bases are TGTGCCAGCAGCTTAGCCTACACTGAAGCTTTCTTT. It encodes CASSLAYTEAFF.

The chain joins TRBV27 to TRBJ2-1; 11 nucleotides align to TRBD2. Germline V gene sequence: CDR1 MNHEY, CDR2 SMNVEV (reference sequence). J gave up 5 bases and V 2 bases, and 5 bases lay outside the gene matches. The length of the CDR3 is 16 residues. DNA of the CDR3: TGTGCCAGCAGTTTAACCACTAGCGGGAGCAACAATGAGCAGTTCTTC. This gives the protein CASSLTTSGSNNEQFF.

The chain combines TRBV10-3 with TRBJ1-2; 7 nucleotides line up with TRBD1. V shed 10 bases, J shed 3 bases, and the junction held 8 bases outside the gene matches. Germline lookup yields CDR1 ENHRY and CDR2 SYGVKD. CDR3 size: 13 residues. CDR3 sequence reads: CATHRQGDYGYTF. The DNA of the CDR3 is TGTGCCACTCACCGACAGGGTGACTATGGCTACACCTTC.

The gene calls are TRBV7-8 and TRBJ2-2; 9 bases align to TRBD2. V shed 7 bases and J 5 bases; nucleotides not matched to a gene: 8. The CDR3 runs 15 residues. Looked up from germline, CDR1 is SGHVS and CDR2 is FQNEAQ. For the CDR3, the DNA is TGTGCCAGCAACCCGCCGGGACTAGCAACCGGGGAGCTGTTTTTT. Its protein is CASNPPGLATGELFF.

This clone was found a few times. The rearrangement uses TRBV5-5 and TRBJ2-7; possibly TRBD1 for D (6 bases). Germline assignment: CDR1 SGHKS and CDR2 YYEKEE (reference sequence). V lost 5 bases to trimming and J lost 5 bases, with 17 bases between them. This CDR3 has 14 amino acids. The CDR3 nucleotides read TGTGCCAGCAGGGGGTTTGTCTCAGGGGACGAGCAGTACTTC. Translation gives CASRGFVSGDEQYF. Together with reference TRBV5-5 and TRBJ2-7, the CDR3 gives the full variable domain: DAGVTQSPTHLIKTRGQQVTLRCSPISGHKSVSWYQQVLGQGPQFIFQYYEKEERGRGNFPDRFSARQFPNYSSELNVNALLLGDSALYLCASRGFVSGDEQYFGPGTRLTVT.

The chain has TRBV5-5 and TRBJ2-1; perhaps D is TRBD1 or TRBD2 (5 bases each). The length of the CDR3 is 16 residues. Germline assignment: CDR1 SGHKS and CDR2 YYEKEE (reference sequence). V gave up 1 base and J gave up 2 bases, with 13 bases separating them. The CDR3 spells CASSLNPRDAYNEQFF. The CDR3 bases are TGTGCCAGCAGCTTGAATCCCAGGGACGCCTACAATGAGCAGTTCTTC.

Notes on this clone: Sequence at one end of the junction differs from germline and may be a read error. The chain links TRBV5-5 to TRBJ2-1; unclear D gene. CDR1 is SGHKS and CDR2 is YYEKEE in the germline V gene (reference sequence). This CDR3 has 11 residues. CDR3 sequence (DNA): TGTGCCAGCAGCTCCTCCAATGAGCAGTTCTTC. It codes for CASSSSNEQFF.